This T cell receptor (beta chain) comes out of a study of T-cell memory formation after mild COVID-19. Study results and caveats: Clones that contracted clustered mainly in CM and EM if CD4+ and in EMRA if CD8+. From day 15 to 85, contracting clones were balanced between CD4 and CD8, whereas later expanders leaned toward CD4+. Confirmation of SARS-CoV-2 specificity was lacking for second-wave clones peaking day 37.

Details on this clonotype: Its target is unknown.

CDR1 is MNHNY and CDR2 is SVGAGI in the germline V gene (reference sequence). With 6 bases removed from V and 6 bases from J, the gap between germline ends came to 11 bases. The CDR3 runs to 13 residues. Each CDR3 protein is one row after TCRdb ran MiXCR on the 5' RACE reads. The repertoire includes about 410,000 distinct CDR3 sequences, about a quarter of them detected once, and around 14% sits in the top ten. This receptor was identified in an adult woman who had mild COVID-19 (a few samples of this study predate the infection). Cell type and time point are not known. The sample comprised PBMCs or a T cell subset sorted from them (not recorded which). This chain connects TRBV6-6 to TRBJ1-4; maybe TRBD1 (5 bases). Here the CDR3 reads CASRSGTDEKLFF. The DNA of the CDR3 is TGTGCCAGCAGGTCAGGGACGGATGAAAAACTGTTTTTT.